This TCR beta chain is drawn from a study of blood T cell repertoires in COVID-19. As for the study in general: T cells, B-cell-depleted T cells, or PBMCs provided the cDNA or gDNA that served as material.

Assay: immunoSEQ multiplex PCR; the TCRdb copy retains only in-frame clones and omits some. Here the sample spans more than 150,000 clones, 80% to 85% being singletons. V lost 4 bases and J lost 3; bases outside the gene matches: 10. CDR3 length: 16 residues. The sequencing input was peripheral blood. The source is a woman aged 60-70 years with acute or convalescent COVID-19. The gene calls are TRBV23-1 and TRBJ1-2, with 8 bases lining up with TRBD1. TRBV23-1 is an ORF, with its function uncertain. The CDR3 is CASSLHRDRGYYGYTF. As DNA, the CDR3 is TGCGCCAGCAGTCTTCATCGCGACAGGGGCTACTATGGCTACACCTTC.